One sample yielded the 23 T cell receptor beta chains listed below, sequenced in a study of T-cell memory formation after mild COVID-19. TCRdb fed the 5' RACE reads into MiXCR, producing one record per CDR3 protein. The sample lists tens of thousands of distinct CDR3 sequences, over 8.5% seen once, with 12% in the top ten. The sequenced sample was PBMCs or a T cell subset sorted from them (not recorded which). Every receptor here comes from an adult woman who had mild COVID-19 (a few samples of this study predate the infection). Cell type and time point are not known.

As DNA, the CDR3 is TGCAGTGCTAGTCCCGGGCAGGGGTATGGCTACACCTTC. Its translation is CSASPGQGYGYTF. V is TRBV20-1 and J is TRBJ1-2, with D tentatively TRBD1 (6 bases). The CDR3 has 13 residues. Germline-derived CDR1 and CDR2 are DFQATT and SNEGSKA (reference sequence). Deletions cut 3 bases from V and 5 bases from J, with 13 bases between.

The rearrangement links TRBV2 to TRBJ2-3, with 7 nucleotides matching TRBD2. V trimming: 1 base; J trimming: 1 base; junction bases outside the gene matches: 5. In germline, CDR1 is SNHLY, CDR2 FYNNEI. The CDR3 is 16 amino acids. This CDR3 is CASSEGTSRRTDTQYF. CDR3 coding DNA: TGTGCCAGCAGTGAAGGGACTAGTAGGCGCACAGATACGCAGTATTTT.

The gene calls are TRBV20-1 and TRBJ2-1, with 11 bases matching TRBD2. The germline CDR1 and CDR2 sequences are DFQATT and SNEGSKA (reference sequence). The CDR3 has 14 amino acids. The CDR3: CSPRVSGRAGEQFF. Written as DNA, the CDR3 is TGCAGCCCTCGGGTTAGCGGGAGGGCTGGTGAGCAGTTCTTC.

This clonotype was seen a handful of times. The chain employs TRBV5-5 and TRBJ2-7; TRBD2 matches at 10 bases. J lost 1 base, V lost 5 bases, and 6 bases had no gene match. The CDR3 runs to 15 residues. Germline values: CDR1 SGHKS, CDR2 YYEKEE (reference sequence). The CDR3 DNA reads as TGTGCCAGCAGTTTGAGCGGGGGGGAATCCTACGAGCAGTACTTC. Amino acids: CASSLSGGESYEQYF.

V gene TRBV12-3 or TRBV12-4 combines with J gene TRBJ2-2; TRBD2 aligns across 12 bases. CDR3 length equals 14 residues. J gave up 6 bases and V 6 bases, and 2 bases lay outside the gene matches. The CDR3 region has the DNA TGTGCCAGCAGGGGGACTAGCGGGTCCGGGGAGCTGTTTTTT. Amino acid sequence: CASRGTSGSGELFF.

This clonotype was counted ten times or more. V is TRBV3-1 and J is TRBJ2-1, with 7 bases identical to TRBD2. The germline V gene has CDR1 LGHDT and CDR2 YNNKEL (reference sequence). Trimming at V came to 0 bases and at J to 7 bases, leaving 15 bases not matched to a gene. This CDR3 is built from 18 residues. CDR3 in DNA: TGTGCCAGCAGCCAAGATTGGGGAGGATGGCGGGGGTTTAATGAGCAGTTCTTC. This sequence encodes CASSQDWGGWRGFNEQFF.

The V gene is TRBV7-9, the J gene TRBJ1-1; D is undetermined. Trimming took 1 base from V and 4 from J, leaving 7 bases between them. Per germline, CDR1 SEHNR and CDR2 FQNEAQ (reference sequence). This CDR3 has 13 residues. The CDR3 loop is CASSLGQTTEAFF. CDR3 bases: TGTGCCAGCAGCTTAGGCCAGACCACTGAAGCTTTCTTT.

The V gene is TRBV14, the J gene TRBJ2-2; no firm D call. The CDR3 consists of 14 residues. In germline, CDR1 is SGHDN, CDR2 FVKESK. The germline V and J ends were trimmed by 1 base and 5 bases, with 8 bases remaining between them. The CDR3 DNA reads as TGTGCCAGCAGCCAAGTTTCCGTGACCGGGGAGCTGTTTTTT. Its protein product is CASSQVSVTGELFF.

This rearrangement joins TRBV5-1 to TRBJ2-1; a weak D match, TRBD2 (5 bases). The germline gives CDR1 SGHRS, CDR2 YFSETQ. V was trimmed by 2 bases and J by 0 bases, leaving 15 bases between them. The CDR3 runs to 17 residues. The CDR3 nucleotides are TGCGCCAGCAGCTTAGAGCAGCGGTCGAGCTCCTACAATGAGCAGTTCTTC. Encoded protein: CASSLEQRSSSYNEQFF. Looking up the rest from reference TRBV5-1 and TRBJ2-1 gives the full variable domain: KAGVTQTPRYLIKTRGQQVTLSCSPISGHRSVSWYQQTPGQGLQFLFEYFSETQRNKGNFPGRFSGRQFSNSRSEMNVSTLELGDSALYLCASSLEQRSSSYNEQFFGPGTRLTVL.

In its sample, this clonotype was seen a few times. J is TRBJ2-7 and V is TRBV20-1, with 11 bases lining up with TRBD2. Germline CDR1 DFQATT, CDR2 SNEGSKA (reference sequence). Germline trimming cut 0 bases from V and 6 bases from J; bases unmatched to any gene: 4. This CDR3 spans 14 amino acids. CDR3 DNA sequence: TGCAGTGCTAGAGAACGGCTAGCGGGGGGCGAGCAGTACTTC. It yields the protein CSARERLAGGEQYF.

This clonotype was counted ten times or more. V usage is TRBV6-2 or TRBV6-3 and J usage is TRBJ2-1; 7 nucleotides align to TRBD2. The CDR3 contains 14 residues. CDR1 and CDR2 (germline): MNHEY, SVGEGT. V lost 6 bases to trimming and J lost 5 bases; unmatched junction nucleotides: 7. The DNA for the CDR3 is TGTGCCAGCAGATTGGCGGGAGTACACAATGAGCAGTTCTTC. Amino acids: CASRLAGVHNEQFF.

V is TRBV24-1 and J is TRBJ2-5; TRBD1 is a possible D gene (5 bases). This CDR3 is built from 13 residues. V was clipped by 7 bases and J by 0 bases, with 8 bases between them. Germline-derived CDR1 and CDR2 are KGHDR and SFDVKD. This CDR3 is CATRRGYQETQYF. The CDR3 region has the DNA TGTGCCACCAGAAGGGGATACCAAGAGACCCAGTACTTC.

The chain couples TRBV11-2 to TRBJ2-7; 11 bases match TRBD2. V dropped 9 bases and J dropped 7; count of bases not matched to a gene: 17. The CDR3 totals 16 residues. The V gene's germline CDR1 is SGHAT and CDR2 FQNNGV. The DNA of the CDR3 is TGTGCCAGTACGGGACTAGCGGATTATAGGCCCTGGGAGCAGTACTTC. Protein sequence: CASTGLADYRPWEQYF. Full variable domain (outside the CDR3, taken from reference TRBV11-2 and TRBJ2-7): EAGVAQSPRYKIIEKRQSVAFWCNPISGHATLYWYQQILGQGPKLLIQFQNNGVVDDSQLPKDRFSAERLKGVDSTLKIQPAKLEDSAVYLCASTGLADYRPWEQYFGPGTRLTVT.

The CDR3 reads CSARMRGSYNSPLHF. CDR3 nucleotides: TGCAGTGCTAGAATGAGGGGTTCCTATAATTCACCCCTCCACTTT. The chain joins TRBV20-1 to TRBJ1-6, with D possibly matching TRBD1 (5 bases). CDR1 and CDR2 from the germline V gene are DFQATT and SNEGSKA (reference sequence). Trimming pared 2 bases from V and 1 base from J, leaving 9 bases between. This CDR3 has 15 residues.

This rearrangement joins TRBV6-5 to TRBJ1-1; D unresolved. This CDR3 contains 11 residues. Trimming shortened V by 3 bases and J by 7 bases, and 6 bases separated the two germline ends. Germline lookup yields CDR1 MNHEY and CDR2 SVGAGI. CDR3 coding DNA: TGTGCCAGCAGTTATGGGGTTGAAGCTTTCTTT. Translated: CASSYGVEAFF.

This clonotype was counted many times. V gene TRBV3-1 combines with J gene TRBJ1-1, with TRBD1 as a possible D gene (5 bases). The length of the CDR3 is 14 residues. Trimming removed 1 base from V and 5 bases from J, with 11 bases in between. Germline V gives CDR1 LGHDT, CDR2 YNNKEL (reference sequence). CDR3 residues: CASSQAGGGTEAFF. The CDR3 nucleotides are TGTGCCAGCAGCCAAGCCGGGGGGGGGACTGAAGCTTTCTTT.

This clonotype was counted between two and nine times. CDR3 sequence reads: CASSAGGLAGGSYEQYF. CDR3 DNA sequence: TGTGCCAGCTCAGCAGGGGGACTAGCGGGAGGGTCCTACGAGCAGTACTTC. This chain joins TRBV18 and TRBJ2-7, with TRBD2 matching 16 bases. The CDR3 has 17 amino acids. From germline, CDR1 is KGHSH and CDR2 LQKENI. The ends lost 5 bases at V and 1 base at J; junction bases unmatched: 5.

This clonotype came up a few times. The CDR3 sequence is CASSGVGETQYF. The CDR3 DNA is TGTGCCAGCAGCGGCGTAGGTGAGACCCAGTACTTC. The chain joins TRBV11-2 to TRBJ2-5, with unresolved D. Trimming shortened V by 5 bases and J by 5 bases, and 9 bases separated the two germline ends. Germline CDR1 is SGHAT and CDR2 is FQNNGV. CDR3 length: 12 residues.

The genes are TRBV6-6 and TRBJ2-1; no definite D call. CDR1 and CDR2 (germline): MNHNY, SVGAGI (reference sequence). The CDR3 has 14 residues. The V end lost 2 bases, the J end lost 8 bases, and 13 bases lay between the germline ends. CDR3 nucleotide sequence: TGTGCCAGCAGTTACAGGGTCGGTGGTTATGAGCAGTTCTTC. This translates into CASSYRVGGYEQFF.

The J gene is TRBJ2-3, the V gene TRBV7-9, with D perhaps given as TRBD1 or TRBD2 (6 bases each). Per the germline V gene, CDR1 is SEHNR and CDR2 is FQNEAQ (reference sequence). The CDR3 has 14 amino acids. V lost 5 bases and J lost 6, with 15 bases in between. CDR3 DNA sequence: TGTGCCAGCAGCCCCGGGGGCGGGAAGGATACGCAGTATTTT. Its translation is CASSPGGGKDTQYF.

This clonotype was seen at least ten times. The J gene is TRBJ2-3, the V gene TRBV5-1, with no clear D. The CDR3 contains 13 residues. V lost 5 bases, J lost 3 bases, and 10 bases lay in between. The germline gives CDR1 SGHRS, CDR2 YFSETQ. CDR3 nucleotide sequence: TGCGCCAGCAGGTTGCATCAGACAGATACGCAGTATTTT. This codes for CASRLHQTDTQYF.

The rearrangement joins TRBV30 to TRBJ2-7; D tentatively fits TRBD1 or TRBD2 (5 bases each). The CDR3 runs to 12 residues. Germline values: CDR1 GTSNPN, CDR2 SVGIG (reference sequence). The V end was cut by 3 bases, the J end by 9 bases, with 15 bases between. The CDR3, as DNA: TGTGCCTGGAGGATATGGGGGTTAAGGCAGTACTTC. This codes for CAWRIWGLRQYF.

This clonotype was seen repeatedly, ten times or more. CDR3 amino acids: CASSLQSSYEQYF. CDR3 nucleotide sequence: TGTGCCAGCAGCTTACAGAGCTCCTACGAGCAGTACTTC. This rearrangement joins TRBV7-8 to TRBJ2-7; D is ambiguous. Trimming took 2 bases from V and 0 from J, leaving 5 bases between them. CDR1 SGHVS and CDR2 FQNEAQ come from the germline V gene. The CDR3 spans 13 residues.